What follows is one TCR beta chain and its context. The target antigen is unknown. The CDR3 covers 15 residues. The ends lost 2 bases at V and 2 bases at J; junction bases unmatched: 2. Germline V gives CDR1 MNHEY, CDR2 SVGAGI. Treatment denoted: oral pan-JAK inhibitor, 5-10 mg twice daily. Sequencing templates came from extracted RNA that was reverse transcribed into cDNA. Profiled with immunoSEQ multiplex PCR; TCRdb holds only in-frame clones, not every one. The table includes over 250,000 clones, roughly 63% detected once. This sample was taken from a study of CD8+ T cells in alopecia areata. Study-wide results and caveats: Possibly as an HLA-related effect, TCR sharing across patients appeared less clear than in mice. Across lesional scalp, and particularly alopecia totalis/universalis, clonality surpassed that of normal scalp. While tofacitinib was given, many expanded lesional clones persisted in scalp and blood.

The sequenced sample was CD4+ T cells sorted from blood, obtained around week 52, from a patient treated with tofacitinib. The J gene is TRBJ2-3, the V gene TRBV6-5; 9 bases are shared with TRBD2. This receptor was obtained from a human donor with alopecia areata. CDR3 in amino acids: CASSYRLADTDTQYF. DNA of the CDR3: TGTGCCAGCAGTTACCGACTAGCGGACACAGATACGCAGTATTTT.